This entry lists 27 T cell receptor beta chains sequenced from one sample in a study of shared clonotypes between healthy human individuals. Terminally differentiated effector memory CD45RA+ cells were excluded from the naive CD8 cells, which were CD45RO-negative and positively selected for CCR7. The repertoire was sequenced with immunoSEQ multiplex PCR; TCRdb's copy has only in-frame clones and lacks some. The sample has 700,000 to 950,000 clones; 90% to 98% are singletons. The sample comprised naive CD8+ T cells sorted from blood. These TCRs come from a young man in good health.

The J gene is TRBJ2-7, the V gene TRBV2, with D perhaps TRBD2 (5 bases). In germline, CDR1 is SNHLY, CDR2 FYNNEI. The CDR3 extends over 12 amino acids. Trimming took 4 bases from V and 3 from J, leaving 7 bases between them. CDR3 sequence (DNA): TGTGCCAGCAGTGGCGAGGGCTACGAGCAGTACTTC. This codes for CASSGEGYEQYF.

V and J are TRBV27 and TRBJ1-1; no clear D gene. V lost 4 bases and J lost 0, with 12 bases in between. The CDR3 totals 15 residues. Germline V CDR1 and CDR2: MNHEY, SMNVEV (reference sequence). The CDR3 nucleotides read TGTGCCAGCAGTTCCGGCGGGGAGTTGAACACTGAAGCTTTCTTT. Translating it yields CASSSGGELNTEAFF.

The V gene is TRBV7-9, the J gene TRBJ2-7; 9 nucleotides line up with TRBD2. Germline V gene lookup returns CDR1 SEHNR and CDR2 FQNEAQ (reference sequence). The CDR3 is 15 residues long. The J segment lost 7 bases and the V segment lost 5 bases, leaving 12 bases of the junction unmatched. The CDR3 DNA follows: TGTGCCAGCAGCGGGCGACTAGCGGCCCCGCCTGAGCAGTACTTC. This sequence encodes CASSGRLAAPPEQYF.

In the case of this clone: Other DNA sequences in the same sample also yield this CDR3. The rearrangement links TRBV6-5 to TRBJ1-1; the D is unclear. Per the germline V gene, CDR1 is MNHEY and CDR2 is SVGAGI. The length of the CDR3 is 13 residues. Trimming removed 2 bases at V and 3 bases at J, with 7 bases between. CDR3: CASSYGGYTEAFF. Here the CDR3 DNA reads TGTGCCAGCAGTTACGGTGGGTACACTGAAGCTTTCTTT.

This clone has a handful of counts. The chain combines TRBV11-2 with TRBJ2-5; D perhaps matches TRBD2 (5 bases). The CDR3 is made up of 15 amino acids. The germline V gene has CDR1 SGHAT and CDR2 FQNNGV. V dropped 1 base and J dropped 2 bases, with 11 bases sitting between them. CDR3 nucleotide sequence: TGTGCCAGCAGCTTAGGGAGTCCGGGGCAAGAGACCCAGTACTTC. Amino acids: CASSLGSPGQETQYF.

The CDR3 DNA reads TGTGCCAGCAGTTCGTCGACAGGATCTGCAACTAATGAAAAACTGTTTTTT. As protein: CASSSSTGSATNEKLFF. The rearrangement joins TRBV27 to TRBJ1-4; D may be TRBD1 (6 bases). The CDR3 loop spans 17 amino acids. Germline V CDR1 and CDR2: MNHEY, SMNVEV (reference sequence). Trimming took 4 bases from V and 0 from J, leaving 15 bases between them. The full variable domain, in which reference TRBV27 and TRBJ1-4 provide the parts outside the CDR3, is EAQVTQNPRYLITVTGKKLTVTCSQNMNHEYMSWYRQDPGLGLRQIYYSMNVEVTDKGDVPEGYKVSRKEKRNFPLILESPSPNQTSLYFCASSSSTGSATNEKLFFGSGTQLSVL.

Here the CDR3 DNA reads TGTGCCTGGAGTGTAGGTGGGCTCGCCTACGAGCAGTACTTC. Translation gives CAWSVGGLAYEQYF. The V and J genes are TRBV30 and TRBJ2-7; D unresolved. The CDR3 runs 14 residues. With 0 bases removed from V and 2 bases from J, the gap between germline ends came to 11 bases. The germline V gene encodes CDR1 GTSNPN and CDR2 SVGIG (reference sequence).

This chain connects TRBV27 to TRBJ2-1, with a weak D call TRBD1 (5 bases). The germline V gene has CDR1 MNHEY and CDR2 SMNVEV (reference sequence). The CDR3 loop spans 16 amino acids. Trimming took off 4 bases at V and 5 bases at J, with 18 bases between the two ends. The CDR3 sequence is CASSWAWGKANNEQFF. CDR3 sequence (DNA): TGTGCCAGCAGTTGGGCTTGGGGCAAAGCCAACAATGAGCAGTTCTTC.

The chain's CDR3 is CAIKMDTNEQFF. CDR3 DNA sequence: TGTGCCATCAAAATGGACACAAATGAGCAGTTCTTC. This chain links TRBV10-3 with TRBJ2-1; possibly TRBD1 for D (5 bases). The CDR3 totals 12 residues. Trimming removed 7 bases at V and 7 bases at J, with 11 bases between. The germline CDR1 and CDR2 sequences are ENHRY and SYGVKD.

The CDR3 sequence is CASSPWGTSGHRGNEQFF. For the CDR3, the DNA is TGTGCCAGCAGCCCCTGGGGGACTAGCGGTCACCGGGGCAATGAGCAGTTCTTC. The chain combines TRBV9 with TRBJ2-1; 11 nucleotides agree with TRBD2. This CDR3 region has 18 residues. Trimming took 4 bases from V and 6 from J; bases not matched to a gene: 15. The V gene's germline CDR1 is SGDLS and CDR2 YYNGEE.

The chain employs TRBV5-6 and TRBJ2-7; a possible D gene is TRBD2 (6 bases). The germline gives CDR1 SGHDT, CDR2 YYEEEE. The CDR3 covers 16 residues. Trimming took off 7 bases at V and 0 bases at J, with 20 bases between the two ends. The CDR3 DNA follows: TGTGCCAGCCATAGGTGGCTAGCGTCAAGCTCCTACGAGCAGTACTTC. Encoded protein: CASHRWLASSSYEQYF.

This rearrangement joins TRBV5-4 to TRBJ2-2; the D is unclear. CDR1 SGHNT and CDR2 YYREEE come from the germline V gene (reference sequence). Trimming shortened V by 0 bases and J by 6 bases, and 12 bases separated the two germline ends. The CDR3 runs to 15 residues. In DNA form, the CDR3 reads TGTGCCAGCAGCTTGGTTGTTTCTGGCTCCGGGGAGCTGTTTTTT. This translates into CASSLVVSGSGELFF.

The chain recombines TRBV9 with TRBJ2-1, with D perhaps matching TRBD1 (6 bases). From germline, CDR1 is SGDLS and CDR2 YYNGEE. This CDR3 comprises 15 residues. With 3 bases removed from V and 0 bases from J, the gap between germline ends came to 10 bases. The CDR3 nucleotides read TGTGCCAGCAGCGCCCGGGACAACTCCTACAATGAGCAGTTCTTC. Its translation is CASSARDNSYNEQFF.

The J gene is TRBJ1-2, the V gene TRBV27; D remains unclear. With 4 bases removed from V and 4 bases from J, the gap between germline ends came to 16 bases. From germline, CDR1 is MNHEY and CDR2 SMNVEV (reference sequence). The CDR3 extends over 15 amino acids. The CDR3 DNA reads TGTGCCAGCAGTTCTGGAGGGAGATCCCGCTATGGCTACACCTTC. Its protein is CASSSGGRSRYGYTF.

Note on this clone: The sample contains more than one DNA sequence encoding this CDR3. CDR3 region: CASSLGQGADEQFF. CDR3 DNA: TGCGCCAGCAGCTTGGGCCAGGGGGCCGATGAGCAGTTCTTC. The chain joins TRBV5-1 to TRBJ2-1; 8 bases align to TRBD1. V trimming: 0 bases; J trimming: 8 bases; junction bases outside the gene matches: 4. There are 14 residues in the CDR3. In germline, CDR1 is SGHRS, CDR2 YFSETQ.

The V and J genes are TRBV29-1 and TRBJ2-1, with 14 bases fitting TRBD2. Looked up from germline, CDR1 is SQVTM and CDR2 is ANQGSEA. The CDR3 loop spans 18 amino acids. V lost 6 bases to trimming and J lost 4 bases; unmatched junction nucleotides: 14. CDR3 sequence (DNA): TGCAGCGTAACAGGACTAGCGGGAGGTGGTGGGGCGTACAATGAGCAGTTCTTC. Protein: CSVTGLAGGGGAYNEQFF.

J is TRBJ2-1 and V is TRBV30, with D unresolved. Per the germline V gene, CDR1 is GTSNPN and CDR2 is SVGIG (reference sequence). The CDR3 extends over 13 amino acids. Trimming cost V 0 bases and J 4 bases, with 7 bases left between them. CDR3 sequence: CAWSVATYNEQFF. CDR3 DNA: TGTGCCTGGAGTGTAGCCACATACAATGAGCAGTTCTTC.

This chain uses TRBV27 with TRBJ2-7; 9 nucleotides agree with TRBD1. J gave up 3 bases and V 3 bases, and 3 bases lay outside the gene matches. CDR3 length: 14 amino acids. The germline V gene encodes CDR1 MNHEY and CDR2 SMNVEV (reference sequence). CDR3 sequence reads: CASSFRQGVYEQYF. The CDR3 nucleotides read TGTGCCAGCAGTTTCAGACAGGGGGTCTACGAGCAGTACTTC.

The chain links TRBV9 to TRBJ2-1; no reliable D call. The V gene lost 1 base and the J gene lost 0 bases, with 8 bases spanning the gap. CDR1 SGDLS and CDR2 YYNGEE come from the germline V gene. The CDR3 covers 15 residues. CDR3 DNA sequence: TGTGCCAGCAGCGTATTGTCAGGCTCCTACAATGAGCAGTTCTTC. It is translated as CASSVLSGSYNEQFF.

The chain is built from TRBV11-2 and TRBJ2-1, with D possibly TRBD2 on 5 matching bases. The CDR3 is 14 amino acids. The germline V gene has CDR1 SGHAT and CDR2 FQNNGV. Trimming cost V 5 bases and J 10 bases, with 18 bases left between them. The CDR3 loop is CASSPALDWREQFF. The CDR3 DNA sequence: TGTGCCAGCAGCCCGGCCCTTGATTGGAGGGAGCAGTTCTTC.

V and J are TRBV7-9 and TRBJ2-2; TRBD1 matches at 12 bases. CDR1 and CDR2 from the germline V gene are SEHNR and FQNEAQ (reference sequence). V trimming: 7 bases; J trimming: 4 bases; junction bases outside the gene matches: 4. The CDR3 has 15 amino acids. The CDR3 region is CASNRDRGLTGELFF. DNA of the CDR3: TGTGCCAGCAACCGGGACAGGGGGCTCACCGGGGAGCTGTTTTTT.

Here the CDR3 reads CASSQSQGANYGYTF. CDR3 nucleotide sequence: TGCGCCAGCAGCCAATCACAGGGGGCGAACTATGGCTACACCTTC. The rearrangement links TRBV4-3 to TRBJ1-2; 9 positions match TRBD1. This CDR3 is 15 amino acids long. With V trimmed by 2 bases and J by 2 bases, 3 bases remained unmatched. Looked up from germline, CDR1 is LGHNA and CDR2 is YSLEER.

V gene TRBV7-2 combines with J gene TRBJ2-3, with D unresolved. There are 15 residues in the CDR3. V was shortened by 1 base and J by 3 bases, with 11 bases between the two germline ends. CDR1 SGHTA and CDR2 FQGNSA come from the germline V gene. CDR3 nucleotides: TGTGCCAGCAGCTTAGTGGCAATTTTGACAGATACGCAGTATTTT. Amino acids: CASSLVAILTDTQYF.

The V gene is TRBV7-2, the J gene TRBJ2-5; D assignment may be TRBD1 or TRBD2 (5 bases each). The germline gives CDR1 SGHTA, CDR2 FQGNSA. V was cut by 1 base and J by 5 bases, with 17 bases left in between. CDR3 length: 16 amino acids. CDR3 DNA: TGTGCCAGCAGCTTAGTTCCAGGACAAAGAGGGGAGACCCAGTACTTC. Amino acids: CASSLVPGQRGETQYF.

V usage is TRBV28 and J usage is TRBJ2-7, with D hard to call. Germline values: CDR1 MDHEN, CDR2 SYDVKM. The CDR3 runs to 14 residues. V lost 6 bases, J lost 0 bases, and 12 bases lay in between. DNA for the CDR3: TGTGCCAGCAGGCTCAGACTTTTCTCCTACGAGCAGTACTTC. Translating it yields CASRLRLFSYEQYF. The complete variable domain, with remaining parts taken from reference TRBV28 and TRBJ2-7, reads DVKVTQSSRYLVKRTGEKVFLECVQDMDHENMFWYRQDPGLGLRLIYFSYDVKMKEKGDIPEGYSVSREKKERFSLILESASTNQTSMYLCASRLRLFSYEQYFGPGTRLTVT.

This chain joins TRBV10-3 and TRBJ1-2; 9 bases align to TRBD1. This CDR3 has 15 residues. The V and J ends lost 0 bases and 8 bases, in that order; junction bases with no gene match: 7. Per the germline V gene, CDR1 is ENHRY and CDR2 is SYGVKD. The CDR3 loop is CAISESGTGPFGYTF. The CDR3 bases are TGTGCCATCAGTGAGTCTGGGACAGGGCCTTTCGGCTACACCTTC.

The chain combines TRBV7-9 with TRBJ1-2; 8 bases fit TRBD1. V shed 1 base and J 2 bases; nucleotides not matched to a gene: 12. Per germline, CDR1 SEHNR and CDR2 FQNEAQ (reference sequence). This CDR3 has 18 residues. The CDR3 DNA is TGTGCCAGCAGCTTAGGACAGCCCCCGACAGGGGCAAACTATGGCTACACCTTC. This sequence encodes CASSLGQPPTGANYGYTF.